The source of this TCR beta chain is a study of blood T cell repertoires in COVID-19. The CDR3 has 16 residues. The germline V gene encodes CDR1 SQVTM and CDR2 ANQGSEA. V lost 7 bases and J lost 1; bases outside the gene matches: 16. Here immunoSEQ multiplex PCR was the method, and the copy in TCRdb shows in-frame clones only, minus some. This sample has roughly 500,000 clones, with approximately 89% found just once. This clone was found once. The source is a man aged 18 to 30 with COVID-19, enrolled during active disease. This chain joins TRBV29-1 and TRBJ2-7, with 7 bases lining up with TRBD2. Material for sequencing was peripheral blood. The CDR3 sequence: CSGELLGGSWSYEQYF. The CDR3 DNA reads TGCAGCGGTGAGCTCCTTGGCGGGAGTTGGTCCTACGAGCAGTACTTC.